Below are 32 T cell receptor beta chains sequenced from a single sample in a study of blood T cells in healthy people across ages. Alongside a J-beta primer mix, a sample-barcoded 5' primer served in a second PCR lasting roughly 7 to 12 cycles. TCRdb redid the calling of the 5' RACE reads with MiXCR, one entry per CDR3 protein. The sample yields roughly 1,700,000 distinct CDR3 sequences, 28% seen once. Sequenced sample: blood. Receptors were obtained from a woman in her twenties or thirties in good health.

This sequence joins TRBV7-2 and TRBJ2-5; D may correspond to TRBD1 or TRBD2 (5 bases each). The CDR3 has 15 amino acids. Trimming removed 3 bases from V and 1 base from J, with 12 bases in between. Germline V gene sequence: CDR1 SGHTA, CDR2 FQGNSA. CDR3 nucleotide sequence: TGTACCAGCAGCTTGGGGTGGGGGTTCCAAGAGACCCAGTACTTC. Encoded protein: CTSSLGWGFQETQYF. The variable domain in full, with the rest retrieved from reference TRBV7-2 and TRBJ2-5, is GAGVSQSPSNKVTEKGKDVELRCDPISGHTALYWYRQSLGQGLEFLIYFQGNSAPDKSGLPSDRFSAERTGGSVSTLTIQRTQQEDSAVYLCTSSLGWGFQETQYFGPGTRLLVL.

The V gene is TRBV12-3 or TRBV12-4, the J gene TRBJ2-2; 9 bases line up with TRBD1. J lost 4 bases, V lost 4 bases, and 7 bases had no gene match. The CDR3 loop spans 16 amino acids. This CDR3 is CASSSTGGGSTGELFF. CDR3 DNA: TGTGCCAGCAGTTCAACAGGGGGCGGAAGCACCGGGGAGCTGTTTTTT.

A few counts support this clonotype. A much larger clone sits a single nucleotide away, making a read error possible. The V call is TRBV29-1, the J call TRBJ2-6; D unclear. Deletions cut 6 bases from V and 0 bases from J, with 9 bases between. The CDR3 is 14 amino acids. Germline CDR1 SQVTM, CDR2 ANQGSEA. In DNA form, the CDR3 reads TGCAGCGTGCGCAGCGACTCTGGGGCCAACGTCCTGACTTTC. Translated: CSVRSDSGANVLTF.

This clonotype has more than one count but fewer than ten. The chain links TRBV7-9 to TRBJ2-5; 11 nucleotides match TRBD1. Per germline, CDR1 SEHNR and CDR2 FQNEAQ (reference sequence). J was trimmed by 4 bases and V by 5 bases; bases with no gene match: 6. The length of the CDR3 is 15 residues. The CDR3 DNA sequence: TGTGCCAGCAGCGCGGACAGGGGGCGAGTAGAGACCCAGTACTTC. It encodes CASSADRGRVETQYF.

V and J are TRBV5-1 and TRBJ2-1, with TRBD2 identical over 7 bases. Trimming at V came to 4 bases and at J to 13 bases, leaving 17 bases not matched to a gene. Germline V gene data show CDR1 as SGHRS and CDR2 as YFSETQ. The CDR3 is 15 amino acids. CDR3 amino acids: CASSQLTGWTRNQFF. DNA of the CDR3: TGCGCCAGCAGCCAGCTGACGGGATGGACTAGAAACCAGTTCTTC.

This clonotype was recorded a few times. This chain links TRBV12-3 or TRBV12-4 with TRBJ2-1; D is uncertain. The CDR3 covers 11 residues. V was cut by 5 bases and J by 12 bases, with 11 bases left in between. The CDR3 nucleotides read TGTGCCAGCAGTATAATAGATTGGCAGTTCTTC. As protein: CASSIIDWQFF.

The gene calls are TRBV7-2 and TRBJ2-3; no clear D. The germline CDR1 and CDR2 sequences are SGHTA and FQGNSA. V gave up 5 bases and J gave up 7 bases, with 16 bases separating them. The CDR3 spans 14 residues. The CDR3 DNA follows: TGTGCCAGCAGCCCCCCTCCGTCAAGAAATACGCAGTATTTT. This translates into CASSPPPSRNTQYF.

The V gene is TRBV10-3, the J gene TRBJ2-5; D gene ambiguous. This CDR3 is built from 13 residues. V dropped 3 bases and J dropped 3 bases, with 8 bases sitting between them. The V gene's germline CDR1 is ENHRY and CDR2 SYGVKD. CDR3 in amino acids: CAISDVEKETQYF. Here the CDR3 DNA reads TGTGCCATCAGTGACGTGGAGAAAGAGACCCAGTACTTC.

This clonotype has just a few counts. The V and J genes are TRBV6-6 and TRBJ2-2, with a tentative D call TRBD2 (7 bases). Trimming stripped 9 bases from V and 7 bases from J, with 15 bases between. Germline loops: CDR1 MNHNY, CDR2 SVGAGI (reference sequence). The length of the CDR3 is 13 residues. The CDR3 DNA follows: TGTGCCAGTCGGGCGGGGGCCAACGGGGAGCTGTTTTTT. Its protein product is CASRAGANGELFF.

The table lists this clonotype with many counts. The J gene is TRBJ2-6, the V gene TRBV12-3 or TRBV12-4; perhaps TRBD2 as D (5 bases). Trimming left V 6 bases short and J 2 bases short, with 11 bases between. The CDR3 covers 15 residues. The CDR3 loop is CASSEYGAGANVLTF. CDR3 nucleotide sequence: TGTGCCAGCAGCGAGTACGGGGCTGGGGCCAACGTCCTGACTTTC.

The chain recombines TRBV20-1 with TRBJ1-3; D is unclear. Germline-derived CDR1 and CDR2 are DFQATT and SNEGSKA (reference sequence). V shed 0 bases and J shed 10 bases, with 13 bases lying between them. The CDR3 runs to 13 residues. CDR3 nucleotides: TGCAGTGCTAGAGATGACAACTTTGGAACCATATATTTT. Translating gives CSARDDNFGTIYF.

There are a few counts of this clonotype. The V call is TRBV12-3 or TRBV12-4, the J call TRBJ2-5; 9 nucleotides line up with TRBD1. CDR3 length: 18 amino acids. Unmatched junction bases numbered 16, after V lost 3 bases and J lost 5 bases. CDR3: CASSFLTGGAGRGETQYF. The CDR3 DNA is TGTGCCAGCAGTTTCCTAACAGGGGGCGCGGGAAGAGGGGAGACCCAGTACTTC.

The V gene is TRBV7-6, the J gene TRBJ2-7; TRBD2 matches 11 bases. J lost 4 bases, V lost 1 base, and 9 bases had no gene match. Germline assignment: CDR1 SGHVS and CDR2 FNYEAQ. The CDR3 has 17 amino acids. The CDR3 is CASSLGSGGAWQYEQYF. The CDR3 coding sequence is TGTGCCAGCAGCTTAGGTAGCGGGGGGGCCTGGCAGTACGAGCAGTACTTC.

V is TRBV7-2 and J is TRBJ2-5; D not resolved. The end of the DNA aligns better with TRBJ2-7, so the J call may be wrong. CDR1 SGHTA and CDR2 FQGNSA come from the germline V gene. CDR3 length: 14 residues. In nucleotides, the CDR3 is TGTGCCAGCAGCTTAGCGGGAATCAGTCCCGAGCAGTACTTC. Its protein is CASSLAGISPEQYF.

This clonotype was observed at least ten times. This chain links TRBV20-1 with TRBJ2-5; no definite D call. Germline loops: CDR1 DFQATT, CDR2 SNEGSKA (reference sequence). This CDR3 is built from 14 residues. Trimming removed 0 bases from V and 2 bases from J, with 10 bases in between. CDR3 sequence reads: CSARDRNRQETQYF. The CDR3 DNA reads TGCAGTGCTAGAGATCGAAACAGACAAGAGACCCAGTACTTC.

This clonotype turned up a few times. The J gene is TRBJ1-5, the V gene TRBV6-5; D is unresolved. This CDR3 is built from 13 residues. CDR1 is MNHEY, CDR2 SVGAGI, per germline. The germline V and J ends were trimmed by 5 bases and 9 bases, with 14 bases remaining between them. The CDR3 bases are TGTGCCAGCAGTCCCGACTACTTCGGGCCCCAGCATTTT. It codes for CASSPDYFGPQHF.

This clonotype was detected a few times. The chain has TRBV12-3 or TRBV12-4 and TRBJ2-1; D may be TRBD2 (6 bases). This CDR3 spans 18 amino acids. V was clipped by 4 bases and J by 5 bases, with 24 bases between them. The CDR3 DNA sequence: TGTGCCAGCAGTTGGGCTCACCGGGGGTTAAGGCCCCACAATGAGCAGTTCTTC. This translates into CASSWAHRGLRPHNEQFF.

With respect to this clonotype: This clone may be a read error of a much larger clone one base away. This chain uses TRBV28 with TRBJ1-5; 10 positions agree with TRBD1. From germline, CDR1 is MDHEN and CDR2 SYDVKM. The ends lost 5 bases at V and 3 bases at J; junction bases unmatched: 4. The CDR3 length is 15 residues. The CDR3 DNA sequence: TGTGCCAGCAGTATGACAGGGGGCCTCAATCAGCCCCAGCATTTT. Its translation: CASSMTGGLNQPQHF.

The rearrangement joins TRBV2 to TRBJ1-4; a possible D gene is TRBD1 (6 bases). The CDR3 extends over 15 amino acids. CDR1 and CDR2 (germline): SNHLY, FYNNEI. Trimming cost V 4 bases and J 0 bases, with 9 bases left between them. Here the CDR3 reads CASSGTAATNEKLFF. Here the CDR3 DNA reads TGTGCCAGCAGTGGGACAGCCGCAACTAATGAAAAACTGTTTTTT.

The table lists this clonotype with a few counts. This chain uses TRBV20-1 with TRBJ1-2; 9 positions agree with TRBD1. CDR3 size: 14 residues. After removal of 6 bases from V and 7 bases from J, the junction contained 12 bases not matched to a gene. Germline V gene data show CDR1 as DFQATT and CDR2 as SNEGSKA (reference sequence). The CDR3 coding sequence is TGCAGTGCGTTTACAGGGGGCGCAGGAGGTGGCTACACCTTC. Protein sequence: CSAFTGGAGGGYTF.

The sample holds one count of this clonotype. The conserved final phenylalanine or tryptophan is absent from the CDR3, which likely points to a read error. The chain combines TRBV20-1 with TRBJ2-3; a weak D match, TRBD1 (5 bases). The CDR3 spans 18 residues. Germline V gives CDR1 DFQATT, CDR2 SNEGSKA (reference sequence). Trimming stripped 4 bases from V and 6 bases from J, with 29 bases between. The CDR3 spells CSAKSQGKVGLGSDTQYC. CDR3 nucleotide sequence: TGCAGTGCTAAAAGTCAGGGTAAAGTGGGTTTGGGATCGGATACGCAGTATTGT.

Note on this clonotype: A much larger clone lies one base from this, so it may be a read error. This chain connects TRBV7-4 to TRBJ2-5; weak D call: TRBD2 (6 bases). Germline CDR1 is SGHVT and CDR2 is SQSDAQ. The CDR3 length is 14 residues. This CDR3 reads CVDPGGRKRETQYF. The CDR3 bases are TGTGTCGACCCTGGGGGGAGGAAGAGGGAGACCCAGTACTTC.

This clonotype was picked up many times. The chain employs TRBV7-2 and TRBJ2-5, with D unclear. Germline V gene sequence: CDR1 SGHTA, CDR2 FQGNSA. Trimming removed 3 bases from V and 4 bases from J, with 18 bases in between. The CDR3 totals 16 residues. The CDR3 DNA follows: TGTGCCAGCAGCTTGGGTGTAGAAGGGCCGGGAGAGACCCAGTACTTC. Translated, it gives CASSLGVEGPGETQYF.

This clonotype was seen more than once but under ten times. The CDR3, as DNA: TGTGCCAGCAGCACCCTGGGAGTGGATACGCAGTATTTT. Residues: CASSTLGVDTQYF. The V and J genes are TRBV2 and TRBJ2-3; tentative D call: TRBD2 (5 bases). With 6 bases removed from V and 6 bases from J, the gap between germline ends came to 13 bases. The CDR3 covers 13 residues. CDR1 and CDR2 (germline): SNHLY, FYNNEI.

Regarding this clonotype: Its ends do not fully match the called genes, so a read error is possible. The gene calls are TRBV5-1 and TRBJ1-5, with a possible D match to TRBD1 (6 bases). Germline lookup yields CDR1 SGHRS and CDR2 YFSETQ. This CDR3 comprises 15 residues. CDR3 nucleotide sequence: TGCACCAGCAGCCTGGGACACGATAGCAATCAGCCCCAGCATTTT. Its protein is CTSSLGHDSNQPQHF.

This clonotype was observed a few times. J is TRBJ2-4 and V is TRBV3-1; D ambiguous. The germline V and J ends were trimmed by 0 bases and 7 bases, with 10 bases remaining between them. Germline CDR1 reads LGHDT; CDR2 reads YNNKEL (reference sequence). This CDR3 has 14 amino acids. Here the CDR3 DNA reads TGTGCCAGCAGCCAAGATATCCCAGTGAACATTCAGTACTTC. Translation gives CASSQDIPVNIQYF.

This clonotype was observed a few times. This chain uses TRBV18 with TRBJ2-5; D is perhaps TRBD1 (6 bases). The CDR3 is made up of 14 amino acids. Germline CDR1 and CDR2: KGHSH and LQKENI. The V and J ends lost 2 bases and 2 bases respectively, with 9 bases between them. CDR3 coding DNA: TGTGCCAGCTCACCAATTGGACAGCAAGAGACCCAGTACTTC. This sequence encodes CASSPIGQQETQYF.

This clonotype was found many times. This chain connects TRBV2 to TRBJ2-7, with 7 bases aligning to TRBD1. Germline-derived CDR1 and CDR2 are SNHLY and FYNNEI. The V and J ends lost 6 bases and 4 bases, in that order; junction bases with no gene match: 3. The CDR3 sequence is 12 residues long. The CDR3 loop is CASRGQNYEQYF. In nucleotides, the CDR3 is TGTGCCAGCAGGGGACAGAATTACGAGCAGTACTTC.

This sequence joins TRBV20-1 and TRBJ2-1, with 12 bases aligning to TRBD2. TRBJ2-7 explains the end of the DNA better; the J call may be wrong. Germline CDR1 is DFQATT and CDR2 is SNEGSKA (reference sequence). This CDR3 is 16 amino acids long. The CDR3 loop reads CSAIRTSGDSYNEQYF. DNA for the CDR3: TGCAGTGCTATAAGGACTAGCGGGGACTCCTACAATGAGCAGTACTTC.

The sample holds a few counts of this clonotype. The chain recombines TRBV5-1 with TRBJ2-1; maybe TRBD2 (5 bases). Trimming cost V 6 bases and J 8 bases, with 15 bases left between them. CDR3 length equals 13 residues. Germline CDR1 SGHRS, CDR2 YFSETQ. The DNA for the CDR3 is TGCGCCAGCATTCTAGCCGGTGGGGATGAGCAGTTCTTC. Protein product: CASILAGGDEQFF.

This clonotype came up many times. The chain combines TRBV9 with TRBJ2-5, with 8 bases matching TRBD2. CDR1 and CDR2 (germline): SGDLS, YYNGEE. The CDR3 spans 15 residues. V lost 1 base, J lost 5 bases, and 7 bases stayed unmatched. Here the CDR3 DNA reads TGTGCCAGCAGCGTACTTGCGGGGGGTACTGAGACCCAGTACTTC. It specifies CASSVLAGGTETQYF.

The chain employs TRBV6-2 or TRBV6-3 and TRBJ2-1; a weak D match, TRBD1 (5 bases). Trimming removed 8 bases at V and 15 bases at J, with 14 bases between. Germline-derived CDR1 and CDR2 are MNHEY and SVGEGT. The CDR3 spans 10 residues. The DNA for the CDR3 is TGTGCCAGCCTAGACAGTTCCTGGTTCTTC. Translation: CASLDSSWFF.